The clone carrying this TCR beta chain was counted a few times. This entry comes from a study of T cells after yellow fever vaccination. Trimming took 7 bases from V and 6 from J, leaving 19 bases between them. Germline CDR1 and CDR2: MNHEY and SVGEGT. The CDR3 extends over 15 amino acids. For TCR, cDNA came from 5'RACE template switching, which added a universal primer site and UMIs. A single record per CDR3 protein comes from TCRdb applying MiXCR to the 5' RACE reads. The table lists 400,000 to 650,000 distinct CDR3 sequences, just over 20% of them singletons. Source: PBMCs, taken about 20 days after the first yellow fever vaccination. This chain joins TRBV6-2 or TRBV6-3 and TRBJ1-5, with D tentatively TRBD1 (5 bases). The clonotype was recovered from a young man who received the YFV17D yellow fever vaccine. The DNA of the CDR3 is TGTGCCAGCACCGACTATAAACAAGGGGCTCAGCCCCAGCATTTT. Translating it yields CASTDYKQGAQPQHF.